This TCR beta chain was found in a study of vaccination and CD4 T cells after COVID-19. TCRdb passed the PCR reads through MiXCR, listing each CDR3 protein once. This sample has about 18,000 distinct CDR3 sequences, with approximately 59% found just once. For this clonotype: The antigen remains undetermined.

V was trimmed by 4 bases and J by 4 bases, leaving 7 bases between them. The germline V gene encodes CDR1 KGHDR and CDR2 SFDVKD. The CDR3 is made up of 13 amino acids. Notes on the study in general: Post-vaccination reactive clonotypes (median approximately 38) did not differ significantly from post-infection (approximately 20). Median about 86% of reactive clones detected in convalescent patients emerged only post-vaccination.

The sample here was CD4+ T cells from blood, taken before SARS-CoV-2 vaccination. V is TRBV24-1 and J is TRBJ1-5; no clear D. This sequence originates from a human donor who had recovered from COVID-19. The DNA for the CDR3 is TGTGCCACCAGTGACCGGATTAATCAGCCCCAGCATTTT. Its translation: CATSDRINQPQHF.